This is a list of T cell receptor beta chains from one sample in a study of blood T cell repertoires in COVID-19. Only in-frame clones appear in the TCRdb table, and some are missing; sequencing was by immunoSEQ multiplex PCR. The sample shows 70,000 to 95,000 clones, about 82% of them seen only once. The sample consisted of peripheral blood. Receptor source: a human donor in a cohort sampled during active COVID-19. The CDR3 runs from the conserved cysteine through the conserved F or W. Each record gives: V gene, clone size, J gene, D gene, CDR3 DNA, CDR3 protein. The D gene is left open where the match is weak. For some rows the clone size is stated as once, few or many, or as a class when expanded; others skip it.

V: TRBV5-1
size: NA
J: TRBJ2-3
D: NA
DNA: TGCGCCAGCAGCTTGGAGGGGGACCACCCCACAGATACGCAGTATTTT
CDR3: CASSLEGDHPTDTQYF

V: TRBV9
size: NA
J: TRBJ1-2
D: NA
DNA: TGTGCCAGCGCCAAGGAGGGGGGGACGTATGGCTACACCTTC
CDR3: CASAKEGGTYGYTF

V: TRBV4-3
size: NA
J: TRBJ2-7
D: TRBD1
DNA: TGCGCCAGCAGCGGCGAGACAGGGGGAGAGCAGTACTTC
CDR3: CASSGETGGEQYF

V: TRBV30
size: few
J: TRBJ2-7
D: TRBD1
DNA: TGTGCCTGGAGTGTATCGGGGACAGGACGCTACGAGCAGTACTTC
CDR3: CAWSVSGTGRYEQYF

V: TRBV5-6
size: NA
J: TRBJ1-5
D: TRBD1
DNA: TGTGCCAGCACTCAGGGGGCTAGCAATCAGCCCCAGCATTTT
CDR3: CASTQGASNQPQHF

V: TRBV28
size: NA
J: TRBJ1-5
D: NA
DNA: TGTGCCAGCAGTACGAGAGGGGGAAGTCAGCCCCAGCATTTT
CDR3: CASSTRGGSQPQHF

V: TRBV7-2
size: NA
J: TRBJ1-4
D: TRBD1
DNA: TGTGCCAGCAGCCGGGGACAGTTTGAAAAACTGTTTTTT
CDR3: CASSRGQFEKLFF

V: TRBV7-8
size: NA
J: TRBJ2-3
D: NA
DNA: TGTGCCAGCAGCTCACGGACTGTCGCCGATACGCAGTATTTT
CDR3: CASSSRTVADTQYF

V: TRBV15
size: NA
J: TRBJ1-4
D: NA
DNA: TGTGCCACCAGCAGAGACAGATCCGCCGAACTGTTTTTT
CDR3: CATSRDRSAELFF

V: TRBV5-1
size: NA
J: TRBJ2-2
D: NA
DNA: TGCGCCAGCAGCTCAACAGGGACGGGCGGGGAGCTGTTTTTT
CDR3: CASSSTGTGGELFF

V: TRBV7-8
size: NA
J: TRBJ2-7
D: TRBD2
DNA: TGTGCCAGCAGCTTAGTTTTCTCTAGCGGGACCCCCTACGAGCAGTACTTC
CDR3: CASSLVFSSGTPYEQYF

V: TRBV5-1
size: few
J: TRBJ2-6
D: NA
DNA: TGCGCCAGCAGCCCGACCGGGACGGGACACTCTGAGGCCAACGTCCTGACTTTC
CDR3: CASSPTGTGHSEANVLTF